The 14 T cell receptor beta chains presented below share a single source sample, sequenced in a study of Ad26.COV2.S vaccination and SARS-CoV-2 variants. The repertoire was sequenced with immunoSEQ multiplex PCR; TCRdb's copy has only in-frame clones and lacks some. The sample contains a few hundred thousand clones, about nine tenths of which appear only once. Indicated treatment: about 20 received Ad26.COV2.S at low or high dose, single or two shots; a few received placebo; per-sample allocation not given. Specimen acquisition occurred on day 63 following the initial vaccine or placebo injection. The sequencing used peripheral blood, collected in a trial of Ad26.COV2.S vaccine versus placebo. The origin of the receptors is a person between 18 and 60 years old who received the Ad26.COV2.S COVID-19 vaccine or a placebo.

This chain links TRBV11-1 with TRBJ2-2; TRBD1 might be the D (6 bases). The CDR3 has 15 amino acids. Germline CDR1 reads SGHAT; CDR2 reads FQDESV (reference sequence). Trimming pared 4 bases from V and 2 bases from J, leaving 11 bases between. The CDR3 DNA sequence: TGTGCCAGCAGCTCCTCGACAGGAAACACCGGGGAGCTGTTTTTT. Translating it yields CASSSSTGNTGELFF.

The chain couples TRBV9 to TRBJ2-2; D is unresolved. The CDR3 contains 15 residues. The germline gives CDR1 SGDLS, CDR2 YYNGEE. V was pared by 6 bases and J by 1 base, with 13 bases between. Here the CDR3 reads CASTLNDENTGELFF. CDR3 DNA sequence: TGTGCCAGCACCCTGAACGACGAGAACACCGGGGAGCTGTTTTTT.

The chain combines TRBV7-9 with TRBJ2-1; maybe TRBD1 (6 bases). This CDR3 has 15 residues. Germline lookup yields CDR1 SEHNR and CDR2 FQNEAQ (reference sequence). V was shortened by 6 bases and J by 7 bases, with 19 bases between the two germline ends. The CDR3: CASSFNEWGPNEQFF. The CDR3 nucleotides are TGTGCCAGCAGTTTCAACGAGTGGGGGCCTAATGAGCAGTTCTTC.

The J gene is TRBJ2-1, the V gene TRBV4-1; D gene ambiguous. The CDR3 runs to 17 residues. Germline values: CDR1 MGHRA, CDR2 YSYEKL. V was clipped by 1 base and J by 0 bases, with 13 bases between them. The CDR3 protein is CASSQVTLVSSYNEQFF. The CDR3 nucleotides are TGCGCCAGCAGCCAAGTTACTCTGGTGAGCTCCTACAATGAGCAGTTCTTC.

This sequence joins TRBV5-4 and TRBJ2-1; D ambiguous. Germline V CDR1 and CDR2: SGHNT, YYREEE (reference sequence). Trimming took off 1 base at V and 9 bases at J, with 8 bases between the two ends. There are 12 residues in the CDR3. CDR3 sequence reads: CASSLQVGEQFF. The CDR3 coding sequence is TGTGCCAGCAGCTTGCAGGTTGGTGAGCAGTTCTTC.

Of note for this clone: This sample includes further DNA sequences coding for the same CDR3. The V and J genes are TRBV5-1 and TRBJ2-3; 7 bases are shared with TRBD2. Per germline, CDR1 SGHRS and CDR2 YFSETQ. J was trimmed by 5 bases and V by 1 base; bases with no gene match: 4. The CDR3 has 14 amino acids. The chain's CDR3 is CASSLPGGGDTQYF. The CDR3 region has the DNA TGCGCCAGCAGCTTGCCGGGGGGTGGAGATACGCAGTATTTT.

This clone was seen only once. The chain has TRBV7-8 and TRBJ1-1; the D gene is possibly TRBD1 (6 bases). The germline V gene encodes CDR1 SGHVS and CDR2 FQNEAQ. V lost 1 base and J lost 7, with 10 bases in between. The CDR3 loop spans 13 amino acids. CDR3 coding DNA: TGTGCCAGCAGCTTAGTGAGGGGGAGTGAAGCTTTCTTT. Its translation: CASSLVRGSEAFF.

The chain recombines TRBV4-2 with TRBJ1-4, with a tentative D call TRBD1 (5 bases). V was shortened by 0 bases and J by 11 bases, with 16 bases between the two germline ends. This CDR3 spans 15 amino acids. Looked up from germline, CDR1 is LGHNA and CDR2 is YNFKEQ. Here the CDR3 DNA reads TGTGCCAGCAGCCAAGATCGGGCAGGGAACTTGAAACTGTTTTTT. The encoded protein is CASSQDRAGNLKLFF.

This clone was detected only once. The chain couples TRBV7-6 to TRBJ2-7; D is undetermined. CDR3 size: 12 residues. Trimming pared 1 base from V and 5 bases from J, leaving 6 bases between. Germline CDR1 reads SGHVS; CDR2 reads FNYEAQ. The CDR3 sequence: CASSLVQNEQYF. CDR3 coding DNA: TGTGCCAGCAGCTTAGTTCAGAACGAGCAGTACTTC.

This rearrangement joins TRBV9 to TRBJ2-3; TRBD2 matches at 7 bases. With V trimmed by 0 bases and J by 0 bases, 4 bases remained unmatched. The CDR3 runs 16 residues. Germline V gene data show CDR1 as SGDLS and CDR2 as YYNGEE. CDR3 sequence reads: CASSVATSVSTDTQYF. In DNA, the CDR3 is TGTGCCAGCAGCGTAGCTACTAGCGTTAGCACAGATACGCAGTATTTT.

This sequence joins TRBV15 and TRBJ1-5; D not certain. The germline CDR1 and CDR2 sequences are LNHNV and YYDKDF (reference sequence). V lost 11 bases and J 4 bases, leaving 9 bases between the germline ends. This CDR3 is built from 11 residues. For the CDR3, the DNA is TGTGCCGTGGCGGGTAATCAGCCCCAGCATTTT. It codes for CAVAGNQPQHF.

The CDR3: CASSSTHPGTGDIEQYF. CDR3 nucleotides: TGTGCCAGCAGCTCAACCCACCCCGGGACAGGGGACATCGAGCAGTACTTC. V and J are TRBV7-2 and TRBJ2-7; 10 bases agree with TRBD1. Trimming took 4 bases from V and 6 from J; bases not matched to a gene: 15. Per the germline V gene, CDR1 is SGHTA and CDR2 is FQGNSA. This CDR3 spans 17 amino acids.

The chain recombines TRBV12-3 or TRBV12-4 with TRBJ2-7; maybe TRBD1 (5 bases). This CDR3 comprises 13 residues. Trimming took off 4 bases at V and 2 bases at J, with 9 bases between the two ends. In nucleotides, the CDR3 is TGTGCCAGCAGTTGGTACAGGACCTACGAGCAGTACTTC. This translates into CASSWYRTYEQYF.

The J gene is TRBJ2-3, the V gene TRBV6-4; D ambiguous. This CDR3 has 13 residues. From germline, CDR1 is MRHNA and CDR2 SNTAGT. V was cut by 0 bases and J by 2 bases, with 3 bases left in between. The CDR3 DNA sequence: TGTGCCAGCAGTGACTCAGTCACAGATACGCAGTATTTT. Translating it yields CASSDSVTDTQYF.